These T cell receptor beta chains were read from a single sample in a study of graft-versus-host responses after intestinal transplantation. Measured with immunoSEQ multiplex PCR; TCRdb has only the in-frame clones, and not every one. The profile shows 8,000 to 10,000 clones, 90% to 95% of them singletons. The sample here was PBMCs, taken 8 days after intestinal transplant. Receptors were obtained from a human patient who received an intestinal transplant, so some T cells may come from the graft donor. The CDR3 runs from the conserved cysteine through the conserved F or W. A D gene is named only where the DNA matches it firmly. Expanded clones get a size class; other rows say once, few or many, or leave the size out.

clone_size	v_call	d_call	j_call	cdr3_nt	cdr3_aa
NA	TRBV28	NA	TRBJ1-1	TGTGCCAGCAGTTTTGTGAACACTGAAGCTTTCTTT	CASSFVNTEAFF
NA	TRBV6-1	NA	TRBJ2-1	TGTGCCAGCAGTGAAGCGCTTCTAACAGGGAGTTACAATGAGCAGTTCTTC	CASSEALLTGSYNEQFF
NA	TRBV5-1	NA	TRBJ2-7	TGCGCCAGCAGCTTGGTTGGCGAGCAGTACTTC	CASSLVGEQYF
NA	TRBV4-1	NA	TRBJ1-2	TGCGCCAGCAGCCAAAGGTTTGATTGGGGTCATGGCTACACCTTC	CASSQRFDWGHGYTF
NA	TRBV5-1	NA	TRBJ2-1	TGCGCCAGCAGCCGCAGTGGACTGGATGAGCAGTTCTTC	CASSRSGLDEQFF
NA	TRBV5-1	NA	TRBJ2-2	TGCGCCAGCAGCTTGAAAGAGAACACCGGGGAGCTGTTTTTT	CASSLKENTGELFF
NA	TRBV28	NA	TRBJ2-5	TGTGCCAGCAAGGTTGGGGGCCAAGAGACCCAGTACTTC	CASKVGGQETQYF
NA	TRBV28	TRBD2	TRBJ2-1	TGTGCCAGCAGTTTCAGGCGGGAGGGCCGAGGAGTCGATGAGCAGTTCTTC	CASSFRREGRGVDEQFF
NA	TRBV28	TRBD1	TRBJ1-3	TGTGCCAGCAGGGCCTGGGACAGGGGAAACACCATATATTTT	CASRAWDRGNTIYF
NA	TRBV7-9	TRBD1	TRBJ2-7	TGTGCCAGCAGGCAGCGACAGGGGAACTACGAGCAGTACTTC	CASRQRQGNYEQYF
NA	TRBV13	TRBD2	TRBJ2-1	TGTGCCAGCAGCTTAGGCCGTACGGGGGGGCGCAATGAGCAGTTCTTC	CASSLGRTGGRNEQFF
once	TRBV4-3	NA	TRBJ1-1	TGCGCCAGCAGCCACTTAGGACAGTCGAACACTGAAGCTTTCTTT	CASSHLGQSNTEAFF
NA	TRBV5-6	NA	TRBJ1-2	TGTGCCAGCAGCCTCTTTACGCACTACACCTTC	CASSLFTHYTF
NA	TRBV28	NA	TRBJ1-2	TGTGCCAGCAGTTTAATTGGGGCAAGGCGCTATGGCTACACCTTC	CASSLIGARRYGYTF
NA	TRBV7-9	TRBD1	TRBJ2-7	TGTGCCAGCAGCTTAGCGGACAGGGATTACGAGCAGTACTTC	CASSLADRDYEQYF
NA	TRBV4-1	TRBD2	TRBJ2-5	TGCGCCAGCAGCCAGGTTTCAGCCGGACTAGCGTCGGAGACCCAGTACTTC	CASSQVSAGLASETQYF
NA	TRBV2	TRBD1	TRBJ2-5	TGTGCCAGCAGTTCTCCCCGGGACAGGGGGCGGGAGACCCAGTACTTC	CASSSPRDRGRETQYF
NA	TRBV2	NA	TRBJ2-7	TGTGCCAGCAGCTTCAGCTTAGGGATTATTGTGGGGGAGCAGTACTTC	CASSFSLGIIVGEQYF
NA	TRBV28	NA	TRBJ2-7	TGTGCCAGCAGTTTGGGGTATCCATTCTCTTCCTCCTACGAGCAGTACTTC	CASSLGYPFSSSYEQYF